The source of this T cell receptor beta chain is a study of blood T cell repertoires in COVID-19 (dated by TCRdb to about 2020). Regarding the complete study: Samples covering the acute and convalescent phases of COVID-19 were provided by collaborators in the United States, Italy and Spain. The prospective study material was composed of cDNA or gDNA derived from T cells, B-cell-depleted T cells, or PBMCs. Deeply sampled blood TCRbeta repertoires from subjects exposed to, actively infected with, or recovered from COVID-19 were included in the dataset. The repertoires were released in a freely available public database meant as a resource for research on the immune response to SARS-CoV-2. The samples were drawn from the first 160 participants of the ongoing ImmuneRACE study and from over 950 subjects provided by 6 global collaborators. Nearly every sample came with metadata listing a de-identified subject ID, COVID-19 status, age in years and sex. HLA class I and class II types, where available, came from metadata supplied by the sample provider rather than from assay-based typing. Paper-wide results and their limitations: Clinical and demographic metadata were provided uncurated, with the amount varying by source and participant.

TCRbeta CDR3 regions were amplified from genomic DNA by means of the immunoSEQ Assay, a bias-controlled multiplex PCR. The paper's data handling went like this. The number of nucleated cells in each sample was estimated by amplification of reference gene primers within the assay. To quantify the absolute abundance of each unique TCRbeta CDR3 rearrangement, sequence reads were collapsed and filtered. Productive Simpson clonality was computed per sample as the square root of Simpson's diversity index over productive rearrangements. In its TCRdb copy, this immuneACCESS table keeps in-frame sequences only and misses some clones. Where compared with another copy, unresolved V genes explain less than half of these, and the others have no known cause. Clone size and V and J calls were adopted from that table, with D and trimming inferred from the DNA. The sample records approximately 210,000 clones, more than 70% of which are singletons. Approximately 8.1% of the sample belongs to the ten largest clones.

As concerns this clone: Its cognate antigen has yet to be identified. Base-call qualities are not available, and no considerably larger clone is one nucleotide away.

CDR1 and CDR2, per the germline V gene, are SGHDN and FVKESK. The cysteine opens and the phenylalanine closes a CDR3 of 12 amino acids. Just CDR3 DNA is preserved here, 36 bases in frame from base 1. Between the V and J ends, shortened by 5 bases and 3 bases respectively, the junction contains 5 bases. Participants in the prospective study were aged about 18 to 95 years, lived in some 24 United States geographic areas, and enrolled through a virtual design. To assign participants to cohorts, the prospective study relied on clinical history that participants themselves reported in a screening survey and a study questionnaire. Recovered participants in ImmuneRACE Cohort 3 were defined as having two consecutive negative NP/OP PCR tests, clearance from a healthcare professional, or resolution of symptoms. In the prospective study, mobile phlebotomists collected whole blood, serum and a nasopharyngeal or oropharyngeal swab from each participant. Prospective study participants could optionally give additional blood draws and questionnaires over an approximately 2-month period. Before DNA extraction, blood samples from the prospective study were shipped at room temperature or frozen.

Material for sequencing was PBMCs or T cells enriched from blood (not recorded which). The sequence is built from TRBV14 and TRBJ2-1; the D gene is not confidently resolved. The receptor was derived from a woman between 18 and 30 years old who had recovered from COVID-19. The CDR3 protein sequence reads: CASSDIYNEQFF. In nucleotide form, the sequence is TGTGCCAGCAGCGACATCTACAATGAGCAGTTCTTC. The reference TRBV14 and TRBJ2-1 proteins fill in what lies around the CDR3, so the full variable domain reads EAGVTQFPSHSVIEKGQTVTLRCDPISGHDNLYWYRRVMGKEIKFLLHFVKESKQDESGMPNNRFLAERTGGTYSTLKVQPAELEDSGVYFCASSDIYNEQFFGPGTRLTVL.